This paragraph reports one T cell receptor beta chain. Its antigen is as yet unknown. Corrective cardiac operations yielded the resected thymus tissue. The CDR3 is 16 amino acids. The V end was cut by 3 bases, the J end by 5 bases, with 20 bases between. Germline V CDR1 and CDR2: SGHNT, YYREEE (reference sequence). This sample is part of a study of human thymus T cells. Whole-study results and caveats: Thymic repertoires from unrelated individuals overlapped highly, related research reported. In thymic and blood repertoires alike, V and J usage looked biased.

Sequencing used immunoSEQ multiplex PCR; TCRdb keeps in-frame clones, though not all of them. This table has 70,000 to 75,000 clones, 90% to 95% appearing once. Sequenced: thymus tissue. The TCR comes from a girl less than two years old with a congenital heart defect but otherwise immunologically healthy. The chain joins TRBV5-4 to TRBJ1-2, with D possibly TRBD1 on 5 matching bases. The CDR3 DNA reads TGTGCCAGCAGCTGGGACCCCACTCCCCTTTCTTATGGCTACACCTTC. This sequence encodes CASSWDPTPLSYGYTF.